Shown below are 32 T cell receptor beta chains from a single sample sequenced in a study of T cell clonotyping in hematopoietic cell transplantation. Generated by immunoSEQ multiplex PCR, the TCRdb table keeps only in-frame clones and is missing some. The sample lists fewer than 80,000 clones, around 94% occurring once. The material sequenced was peripheral blood mononuclear cells. Source of these receptors: a man aged 50-60 years in good health. Some clones in this sample may be carry-over from other donors' samples.

This chain connects TRBV30 to TRBJ1-1; D is ambiguous. Trimming took 2 bases from V and 1 from J, leaving 11 bases between them. This CDR3 is 14 amino acids long. Germline values: CDR1 GTSNPN, CDR2 SVGIG (reference sequence). The CDR3 nucleotides read TGTGCCTGGAGTCCCCACGGCCCGAACACTGAAGCTTTCTTT. Translating it yields CAWSPHGPNTEAFF.

The chain uses TRBV28 and TRBJ1-4; 10 positions agree with TRBD1. After removal of 3 bases from V and 7 bases from J, the junction contained 14 bases not matched to a gene. CDR1 is MDHEN and CDR2 is SYDVKM in the germline V gene. This CDR3 contains 18 residues. The CDR3 loop is CASSFPLVGQGYREKLFF. In DNA, the CDR3 is TGTGCCAGCAGTTTCCCTCTGGTGGGACAGGGGTACCGTGAAAAACTGTTTTTT.

V usage is TRBV14 and J usage is TRBJ2-2; D ambiguous. CDR3 length: 14 amino acids. The germline CDR1 and CDR2 sequences are SGHDN and FVKESK. V was cut by 0 bases and J by 5 bases, with 7 bases left in between. The CDR3 region has the DNA TGTGCCAGCAGCCAAGATATAGGGACCGGGGAGCTGTTTTTT. This codes for CASSQDIGTGELFF.

The chain carries TRBV7-2 and TRBJ2-2, with D unclear. V lost 5 bases to trimming and J lost 6 bases, with 10 bases between them. From germline, CDR1 is SGHTA and CDR2 FQGNSA. The CDR3 covers 13 residues. Written as DNA, the CDR3 is TGTGCCAGCAGCCCCCCCTTTGCCGGGGAGCTGTTTTTT. This codes for CASSPPFAGELFF. Using reference TRBV7-2 and TRBJ2-2 for the parts outside the CDR3, the full variable domain is GAGVSQSPSNKVTEKGKDVELRCDPISGHTALYWYRQSLGQGLEFLIYFQGNSAPDKSGLPSDRFSAERTGGSVSTLTIQRTQQEDSAVYLCASSPPFAGELFFGEGSRLTVL.

The chain recombines TRBV7-9 with TRBJ2-6, with D unresolved. V was shortened by 6 bases and J by 2 bases, with 17 bases between the two germline ends. CDR1 and CDR2 from the germline V gene are SEHNR and FQNEAQ (reference sequence). The CDR3 extends over 17 amino acids. CDR3 amino acids: CASRRTEPRTGANVLTF. CDR3 nucleotide sequence: TGTGCCAGCAGGCGCACAGAACCACGGACTGGGGCCAACGTCCTGACTTTC.

The genes are TRBV5-1 and TRBJ2-5, with no clear D. Trimming removed 1 base from V and 2 bases from J, with 12 bases in between. This CDR3 comprises 15 residues. CDR1 and CDR2 (germline): SGHRS, YFSETQ. CDR3 coding DNA: TGCGCCAGCAGCTTGTCCCCGGGTGCTCAAGAGACCCAGTACTTC. Protein: CASSLSPGAQETQYF. Full variable domain (rest looked up from reference TRBV5-1 and TRBJ2-5): KAGVTQTPRYLIKTRGQQVTLSCSPISGHRSVSWYQQTPGQGLQFLFEYFSETQRNKGNFPGRFSGRQFSNSRSEMNVSTLELGDSALYLCASSLSPGAQETQYFGPGTRLLVL.

The CDR3 sequence: CASMRQLFSYGYTF. CDR3 in DNA: TGTGCCAGCATGAGACAGCTGTTCAGCTATGGCTACACCTTC. The chain recombines TRBV2 with TRBJ1-2; TRBD1 might be the D (5 bases). Germline V gene sequence: CDR1 SNHLY, CDR2 FYNNEI. V lost 7 bases, J lost 4 bases, and 16 bases lay in between. The CDR3 extends over 14 amino acids.

The genes are TRBV7-7 and TRBJ2-3, with TRBD2 matching 12 bases. This CDR3 contains 15 residues. The germline CDR1 and CDR2 sequences are SSHAT and FNYEAQ (reference sequence). Trimming cost V 4 bases and J 4 bases; bases outside gene matches: 3. CDR3 amino acids: CASSSGLAGADTQYF. CDR3 bases: TGTGCCAGCAGCTCGGGACTAGCGGGCGCAGATACGCAGTATTTT.

The V call is TRBV20-1, the J call TRBJ2-7; D is ambiguous. The V and J ends lost 6 bases and 0 bases respectively, with 6 bases between them. Per germline, CDR1 DFQATT and CDR2 SNEGSKA (reference sequence). The CDR3 has 11 residues. CDR3 in DNA: TGCAGTGCCTTGAGCTCCTACGAGCAGTACTTC. Residues: CSALSSYEQYF.

This chain joins TRBV29-1 and TRBJ2-7; TRBD1 matches 7 bases. There are 13 residues in the CDR3. Germline CDR1 and CDR2: SQVTM and ANQGSEA. V gave up 7 bases and J gave up 0 bases; unmatched junction bases: 6. CDR3 bases: TGCAGCGCCGAGGGGGACAGCTCCTACGAGCAGTACTTC. Its protein product is CSAEGDSSYEQYF.

V is TRBV7-9 and J is TRBJ1-1; a possible D gene is TRBD1 (5 bases). V shed 4 bases and J shed 5 bases, with 20 bases lying between them. There are 16 residues in the CDR3. Germline values: CDR1 SEHNR, CDR2 FQNEAQ (reference sequence). The CDR3 loop is CASSSPFRAGGTEAFF. The CDR3 DNA is TGTGCCAGCAGCTCGCCTTTCAGGGCTGGCGGAACTGAAGCTTTCTTT.

The genes are TRBV19 and TRBJ2-5; no definite D call. CDR1 is LNHDA and CDR2 is SQIVND in the germline V gene (reference sequence). The CDR3 covers 12 residues. Between the trimmed V and J ends, which lost 4 bases and 5 bases, there was a span of 8 bases. The CDR3 reads CASSKLGETQYF. DNA for the CDR3: TGTGCCAGTAGTAAATTAGGGGAGACCCAGTACTTC.

This chain uses TRBV4-1 with TRBJ1-1; D not resolved. Germline CDR1 is MGHRA and CDR2 is YSYEKL. The CDR3 is 15 residues long. Trimming took 4 bases from V and 5 from J, leaving 17 bases between them. The CDR3 region has the DNA TGCGCCAGCAGCCCGACCGGGAATGCCCCGACTGAAGCTTTCTTT. Protein: CASSPTGNAPTEAFF.

The chain couples TRBV6-5 to TRBJ2-3, with D unresolved. Germline V gene data show CDR1 as MNHEY and CDR2 as SVGAGI. The CDR3 length is 13 residues. Trimming shortened V by 6 bases and J by 0 bases, and 7 bases separated the two germline ends. The CDR3 spells CASRGTSTDTQYF. The CDR3 nucleotides are TGTGCCAGCAGGGGTACTAGCACAGATACGCAGTATTTT.

The V and J genes are TRBV28 and TRBJ2-3; TRBD1 matches at 8 bases. The trim removed 3 bases at V and 4 bases at J, leaving 9 bases unmatched. CDR3 length equals 16 residues. Germline values: CDR1 MDHEN, CDR2 SYDVKM. This CDR3 reads CASSLVRTGKSDTQYF. The CDR3 DNA reads TGTGCCAGCAGTTTGGTCCGGACAGGGAAATCAGATACGCAGTATTTT.

This chain uses TRBV5-5 with TRBJ2-5, with D unclear. CDR1 and CDR2 (germline): SGHKS, YYEKEE (reference sequence). CDR3 length: 13 amino acids. With 2 bases removed from V and 1 base from J, the gap between germline ends came to 6 bases. The CDR3 spells CASSFWTQETQYF. The CDR3 nucleotides are TGTGCCAGCAGCTTCTGGACCCAAGAGACCCAGTACTTC.

The chain uses TRBV7-8 and TRBJ1-1; D gene ambiguous. Trimming shortened V by 1 base and J by 2 bases, and 8 bases separated the two germline ends. Germline assignment: CDR1 SGHVS and CDR2 FQNEAQ. The CDR3 has 14 amino acids. In nucleotides, the CDR3 is TGTGCCAGCAGCTTAGGCACAGCCAACACTGAAGCTTTCTTT. The encoded protein is CASSLGTANTEAFF.

The J gene is TRBJ1-1, the V gene TRBV14, with a weak D call TRBD1 (6 bases). The V end was cut by 2 bases, the J end by 3 bases, with 16 bases between. The CDR3 contains 16 residues. Germline V gene sequence: CDR1 SGHDN, CDR2 FVKESK. DNA for the CDR3: TGTGCCAGCAGCCAATGGCGAACAGGGTTGGACACTGAAGCTTTCTTT. It codes for CASSQWRTGLDTEAFF.

This clone has a single count. The chain employs TRBV27 and TRBJ2-7, with D unclear. The CDR3 sequence is 13 residues long. Germline V gene sequence: CDR1 MNHEY, CDR2 SMNVEV (reference sequence). V gave up 3 bases and J gave up 3 bases, with 9 bases separating them. CDR3: CASSFYIGYEQYF. The CDR3 DNA sequence: TGTGCCAGCAGTTTCTACATTGGCTACGAGCAGTACTTC.

CDR3 in amino acids: CAISGENGVYNEQFF. CDR3 coding DNA: TGTGCCATCTCAGGGGAGAACGGGGTCTACAATGAGCAGTTCTTC. This chain uses TRBV10-3 with TRBJ2-1; D might be TRBD1 (6 bases). CDR3 size: 15 residues. V was shortened by 8 bases and J by 3 bases, with 17 bases between the two germline ends. Germline CDR1 ENHRY, CDR2 SYGVKD.

This clone has only a few counts. This chain links TRBV6-6 with TRBJ1-1, with D maybe TRBD1 (6 bases). CDR3 size: 13 residues. The V end lost 5 bases, the J end lost 10 bases, and 17 bases lay between the germline ends. The germline V gene has CDR1 MNHNY and CDR2 SVGAGI (reference sequence). Written as DNA, the CDR3 is TGTGCCAGCAGTATGGAAGGGGGGGCCGCAGCTTTCTTT. Protein: CASSMEGGAAAFF.

This clone was picked up one time. This sequence joins TRBV6-5 and TRBJ2-7; 9 nucleotides agree with TRBD2. The CDR3 is 15 amino acids. Germline CDR1 reads MNHEY; CDR2 reads SVGAGI. J gave up 2 bases and V 2 bases, and 4 bases lay outside the gene matches. CDR3 in amino acids: CASSYILAGPYEQYF. DNA for the CDR3: TGTGCCAGCAGTTACATACTAGCGGGCCCCTACGAGCAGTACTTC.

The chain uses TRBV19 and TRBJ2-2, with unresolved D. This CDR3 region has 14 residues. Looked up from germline, CDR1 is LNHDA and CDR2 is SQIVND (reference sequence). The V end was cut by 9 bases, the J end by 1 base, with 12 bases between. Here the CDR3 reads CASAPVGNTGELFF. CDR3 sequence (DNA): TGTGCCAGCGCCCCTGTCGGGAACACCGGGGAGCTGTTTTTT. Looking up the rest from reference TRBV19 and TRBJ2-2 gives the full variable domain: DGGITQSPKYLFRKEGQNVTLSCEQNLNHDAMYWYRQDPGQGLRLIYYSQIVNDFQKGDIAEGYSVSREKKESFPLTVTSAQKNPTAFYLCASAPVGNTGELFFGEGSRLTVL.

The J gene is TRBJ2-1, the V gene TRBV7-2; TRBD1 aligns across 8 bases. V trimming: 7 bases; J trimming: 1 base; junction bases outside the gene matches: 6. The CDR3 loop spans 15 amino acids. Germline loops: CDR1 SGHTA, CDR2 FQGNSA. CDR3 sequence (DNA): TGTGCCAGCACCTTCGGACAGGGATCCTACAATGAGCAGTTCTTC. Translation gives CASTFGQGSYNEQFF. Combining the CDR3 with reference TRBV7-2 and TRBJ2-1 gives the whole variable domain GAGVSQSPSNKVTEKGKDVELRCDPISGHTALYWYRQSLGQGLEFLIYFQGNSAPDKSGLPSDRFSAERTGGSVSTLTIQRTQQEDSAVYLCASTFGQGSYNEQFFGPGTRLTVL.

The J gene is TRBJ2-7, the V gene TRBV2, with 8 bases aligning to TRBD1. The CDR3 is 14 residues long. The germline gives CDR1 SNHLY, CDR2 FYNNEI. Germline trimming cut 8 bases from V and 0 bases from J; bases unmatched to any gene: 6. The chain's CDR3 is CASGRTGLSYEQYF. As DNA, the CDR3 is TGTGCCAGCGGGAGGACAGGGCTCTCCTACGAGCAGTACTTC.

V usage is TRBV9 and J usage is TRBJ2-2; 7 bases fit TRBD2. The CDR3 is 14 amino acids. The V segment lost 3 bases and the J segment 5 bases; nucleotides outside the gene matches: 4. Germline-derived CDR1 and CDR2 are SGDLS and YYNGEE. CDR3 loop: CASSGRERTGELFF. The CDR3 DNA reads TGTGCCAGCAGCGGGCGGGAGAGGACCGGGGAGCTGTTTTTT. Together with reference TRBV9 and TRBJ2-2, the CDR3 gives the full variable domain: DSGVTQTPKHLITATGQRVTLRCSPRSGDLSVYWYQQSLDQGLQFLIQYYNGEERAKGNILERFSAQQFPDLHSELNLSSLELGDSALYFCASSGRERTGELFFGEGSRLTVL.

The chain combines TRBV6-6 with TRBJ1-4; no reliable D call. This CDR3 spans 12 amino acids. In germline, CDR1 is MNHNY, CDR2 SVGAGI (reference sequence). Trimming cost V 6 bases and J 6 bases, with 8 bases left between them. The CDR3 reads CASRRGDEKLFF. CDR3 bases: TGTGCCAGCAGGCGCGGGGATGAAAAACTGTTTTTT.

V gene TRBV4-3 combines with J gene TRBJ2-7; TRBD1 agrees at 9 bases. From germline, CDR1 is LGHNA and CDR2 YSLEER. The ends lost 0 bases at V and 0 bases at J; junction bases unmatched: 3. CDR3 length: 16 residues. The CDR3 bases are TGCGCCAGCAGCCAAGATTCGGGACAGGGCTCCTACGAGCAGTACTTC. Its protein product is CASSQDSGQGSYEQYF.

J is TRBJ2-7 and V is TRBV11-2, with D perhaps being TRBD1 or TRBD2 (5 bases each). V lost 1 base, J lost 11 bases, and 15 bases lay in between. This CDR3 has 13 residues. Germline V gene lookup returns CDR1 SGHAT and CDR2 FQNNGV. CDR3 loop: CASSLGGPREEYF. For the CDR3, the DNA is TGTGCCAGCAGCTTAGGGGGACCCAGGGAAGAGTACTTC.

The rearrangement joins TRBV19 to TRBJ2-2; 9 nucleotides agree with TRBD2. The CDR3 spans 14 residues. Trimming at V came to 10 bases and at J to 5 bases, leaving 8 bases not matched to a gene. Germline lookup yields CDR1 LNHDA and CDR2 SQIVND (reference sequence). CDR3 nucleotides: TGTGCCACTAAGCAGCGGGAGGTTACCGGGGAGCTGTTTTTT. As protein: CATKQREVTGELFF.

The J gene is TRBJ2-3, the V gene TRBV14, with D possibly TRBD2 on 6 matching bases. Germline lookup yields CDR1 SGHDN and CDR2 FVKESK. Between the trimmed V and J ends, which lost 0 bases and 2 bases, there was a span of 12 bases. The CDR3 contains 16 residues. CDR3 sequence reads: CASSQESSDPTDTQYF. CDR3 coding DNA: TGTGCCAGCAGCCAAGAATCTAGCGACCCCACAGATACGCAGTATTTT. Together with reference TRBV14 and TRBJ2-3, the CDR3 gives the full variable domain: EAGVTQFPSHSVIEKGQTVTLRCDPISGHDNLYWYRRVMGKEIKFLLHFVKESKQDESGMPNNRFLAERTGGTYSTLKVQPAELEDSGVYFCASSQESSDPTDTQYFGPGTRLTVL.

The rearrangement uses TRBV27 and TRBJ2-3, with 13 bases matching TRBD2. Germline lookup yields CDR1 MNHEY and CDR2 SMNVEV (reference sequence). CDR3 length: 19 residues. The V gene end was trimmed by 5 bases and the J gene end by 5 bases; junction bases not matched to a gene: 16. CDR3 DNA: TGTGCCAGCAGTCCAACCCTATGGACTAGCGGGGGTGAGGGAGATACGCAGTATTTT. Its protein is CASSPTLWTSGGEGDTQYF.